This T cell receptor (beta chain) emerged from a study of OX40 agonist ivuxolimab in advanced cancers. A note on the overall study: Ivuxolimab was a fully human IgG2 agonistic monoclonal antibody targeting the costimulatory receptor OX40 (CD134). Intravenous ivuxolimab was administered to patients every 2 weeks at six dose levels: 0.01, 0.1, 0.3, 1.5, 3 and 10 mg/kg. The purpose of peripheral TCRbeta sequencing was to test whether ivuxolimab changed TCR sequence diversity and led to clonal T-cell expansion. The monotherapy dose-escalation portion (N of about 50 patients) of the phase I ivuxolimab trial is reported in the paper. Among the approximately 54 dose-escalation patients, about 19 had hepatocellular carcinoma, roughly 15 melanoma, 9 renal cell carcinoma and 9 head and neck cancer. Prior anti-PD-1, anti-PD-L1 or anti-CTLA-4 therapy was permitted, and approximately 42% of dose-escalation patients had received checkpoint inhibitors. In the dose-escalation cohort, about four fifths of patients were male, and the mean age was 60 years with a range of roughly 20 to 85. Partial responses were achieved by three dose-escalation patients, of whom one had hepatocellular carcinoma and two had cutaneous melanoma. General conclusions and limits of the study: After ivuxolimab, expanded clones were on average more numerous among CD8+ T cells than among CD4+ T cells. Antigen specificity was not determined for the clonally expanded peripheral T cells. Low levels of normalized T-cell clonal expansion were also seen in some patients who did not respond. At doses of 0.1 to 3.0 mg/kg, clonal expansion of both CD4+ and CD8+ blood T cells was observed from baseline to week 6. In partial responders in the 0.1-3.0 mg/kg groups, normalized peripheral clonal expansion was found to be among the lowest, especially among CD8+ T cells.

To sequence the TCRbeta CDR3 region, genomic DNA was isolated from the sorted cells. The immunoSEQ Assay was used for sequencing of TCRbeta CDR3 regions. TCRdb limited this immuneACCESS table to in-frame rearrangements with V and J called. A share of clones is missing; checked studies link under half to unresolved V genes, and the rest is unexplained. Recorded for this sample are roughly 69,000 clones; 91% of them occurred a single time. The biggest ten clones account for roughly 5.5% of the sample. From the cysteine up to the phenylalanine, the CDR3 has a length of 12 residues. The entry retains the CDR3 DNA only, 36 bases that are in frame from base 1. The CDR1 and CDR2 encoded by the germline V gene are MDHEN and SYDVKM. The junction shows trimming of 6 bases on V and 7 bases on J, plus 13 bases between the germline ends. Note on this clone: Its antigen target is currently unknown. No base quality information exists; no much larger clone differs at one position.

The trial excluded patients who had a history of autoimmune disease or were on systemic immunosuppression. Peripheral blood for TCR sequencing was drawn from every dose cohort at baseline, at cycle 4 day 1 and at cycle 7 day 1. The samples were taken from a phase I, first-in-human, multicenter, open-label dose-escalation trial of ivuxolimab. Adults with locally advanced or metastatic head and neck squamous cell, hepatocellular, melanoma or renal cell carcinoma were enrolled in the trial. Before TCR sequencing, CD4+ and CD8+ T cells were separately sorted from peripheral blood. The receptor's source is an adult with an advanced solid tumor such as melanoma, head and neck, liver or kidney cancer. Specimen: CD4+ or CD8+ T cells sorted from blood, collected in a trial of the OX40 agonist ivuxolimab. The V and J genes are TRBV28 and TRBJ2-7; TRBD1 could be the D gene, as 6 bases match. The CDR3 reads CASSQTGREQYF. The DNA reads TGTGCCAGCAGCCAGACAGGCCGGGAGCAGTACTTC.